The present entry profiles one T cell receptor (beta chain) with its context. These data originate in a study of blood T cell repertoires in COVID-19. Study context: Specimens from acute and convalescent COVID-19 originated in the United States, Italy and Spain. PBMCs, B-cell-depleted T cells, or T cells provided the cDNA or gDNA that made up the material.

The germline V gene encodes CDR1 SGHRS and CDR2 YFSETQ. The CDR3 runs 15 residues. Between the trimmed V and J ends, which lost 4 bases and 8 bases, there was a span of 16 bases. Sequencing was performed with immunoSEQ multiplex PCR; in TCRdb, only in-frame clones are kept and a portion is missing. The repertoire holds about 64,000 clones, with approximately 83% as singletons. J is TRBJ1-6 and V is TRBV5-1; a weak D match, TRBD1 (6 bases). The source is a man in his forties with acute or convalescent COVID-19. The sample comprised peripheral blood. The CDR3 protein is CASSPTSTGDSPLHF. The CDR3 region has the DNA TGCGCCAGCAGCCCAACGTCGACAGGAGATTCACCCCTCCACTTT.